This T cell receptor (beta chain) was profiled in a study of OX40 agonist ivuxolimab in advanced cancers. Study overall: With ivuxolimab, an agonistic anti-OX40 (CD134) antibody, patients were treated.

The repertoire was sequenced with immunoSEQ multiplex PCR; TCRdb's copy has only in-frame clones and lacks some. The sample carries tens of thousands of clones, about 90% recorded once. The input for sequencing was CD4+ or CD8+ T cells sorted from blood, taken in a trial of the OX40 agonist ivuxolimab. The clonotype was recovered from an adult with an advanced solid tumor such as melanoma, head and neck, liver or kidney cancer.

In DNA form, the CDR3 reads TGTGCCAGCCACTCGGGGGAGAGCAATCAGCCCCAGCATTTT. Translating it yields CASHSGESNQPQHF. The V call is TRBV28, the J call TRBJ1-5; weak D call: TRBD1 (5 bases). CDR1 and CDR2 (germline): MDHEN, SYDVKM. This CDR3 region has 14 residues. The V end was cut by 8 bases, the J end by 1 base, with 12 bases between.